This T cell receptor (beta chain) was obtained from a study of blood T cell repertoires in COVID-19. Across the study: There were acute and convalescent COVID-19 samples, and they came from the United States, Italy and Spain.

Under the authors' procedure: Amplifying reference gene primers gave estimates of nucleated cell counts. Data came from immunoSEQ multiplex PCR; TCRdb stores just in-frame clones and leaves some out. D and trimming come from the DNA, and the V and J calls and clone size come from that table. Of around 90,000 clones listed, roughly 88% are singletons. Germline assignment: CDR1 MNHEY and CDR2 SVGAGI. This CDR3 contains 13 residues. Trimming pared 8 bases from V and 4 bases from J, leaving 12 bases between. This chain joins TRBV6-5 and TRBJ1-5; D gene unclear. Sequencing was performed on peripheral blood. This TCR came from a man over 45 with COVID-19, enrolled during active disease. The CDR3 reads CASEEGVNQPQHF. DNA of the CDR3: TGTGCCAGCGAGGAGGGAGTAAATCAGCCCCAGCATTTT.